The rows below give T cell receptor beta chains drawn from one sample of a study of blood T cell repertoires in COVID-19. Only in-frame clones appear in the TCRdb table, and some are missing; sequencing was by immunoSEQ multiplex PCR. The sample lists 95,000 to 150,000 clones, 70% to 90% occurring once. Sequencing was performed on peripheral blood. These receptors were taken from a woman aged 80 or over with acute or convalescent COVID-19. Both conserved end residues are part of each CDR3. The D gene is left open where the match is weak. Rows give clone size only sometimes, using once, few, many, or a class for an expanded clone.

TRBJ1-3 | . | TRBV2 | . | CASRDSYSGNTIYF | TGTGCCAGCAGGGACAGTTACTCTGGAAACACCATATATTTT
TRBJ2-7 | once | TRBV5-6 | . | CASSLISGLPYEQYF | TGTGCCAGCAGCTTGATATCAGGGTTACCCTACGAGCAGTACTTC
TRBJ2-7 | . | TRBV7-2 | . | CASSSSWGPYEQYF | TGTGCCAGCAGCTCCTCTTGGGGCCCCTACGAGCAGTACTTC
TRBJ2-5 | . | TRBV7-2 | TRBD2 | CASSLGSGAFQETQYF | TGTGCCAGCAGCTTAGGTAGCGGGGCCTTCCAAGAGACCCAGTACTTC
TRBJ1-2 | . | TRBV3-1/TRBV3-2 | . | CASSQDGSGYGYTF | TGTGCCAGCAGCCAAGATGGCAGTGGCTATGGCTACACCTTC
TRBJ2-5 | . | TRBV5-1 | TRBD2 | CASSLGGTSGLETQYF | TGCGCCAGCAGCTTGGGCGGGACTAGCGGGTTGGAGACCCAGTACTTC
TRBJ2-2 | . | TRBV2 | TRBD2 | CASSESLAGGPVTGELFF | TGTGCCAGCAGTGAAAGCCTAGCGGGGGGGCCGGTCACCGGGGAGCTGTTTTTT
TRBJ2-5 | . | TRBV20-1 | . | CSASSGQETQYF | TGCAGTGCTAGTTCAGGGCAAGAGACCCAGTACTTC
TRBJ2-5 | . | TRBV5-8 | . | CASSLLGSRAETQYF | TGTGCCAGCAGCTTGTTAGGGAGTCGGGCAGAGACCCAGTACTTC
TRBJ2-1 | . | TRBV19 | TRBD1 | CASSIEGTGGYNEQFF | TGTGCCAGTAGTATAGAAGGGACAGGGGGCTACAATGAGCAGTTCTTC
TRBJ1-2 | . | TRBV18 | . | CASSPGPVSYGYTF | TGTGCCAGCTCACCAGGGCCCGTCAGCTATGGCTACACCTTC
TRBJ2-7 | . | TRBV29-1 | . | CSVKGGYEQYF | TGCAGCGTCAAAGGCGGGTATGAGCAGTACTTC
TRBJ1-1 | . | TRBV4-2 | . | CASSQEDSRTTEAFF | TGTGCCAGCAGCCAAGAGGACAGTCGAACAACTGAAGCTTTCTTT
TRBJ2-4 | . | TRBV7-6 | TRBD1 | CASSGGQGAKNIQYF | TGTGCCAGCAGCGGAGGACAGGGGGCTAAAAACATTCAGTACTTC
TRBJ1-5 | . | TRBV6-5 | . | CASSLQRGFNQPQHF | TGTGCCAGCAGTCTTCAACGGGGGTTCAATCAGCCCCAGCATTTT